The rows below give T cell receptor beta chains drawn from one sample of a study of T cells after yellow fever vaccination. Each CDR3 protein gets one entry after TCRdb re-called the 5' RACE reads with MiXCR. Of 250,000 to 350,000 distinct CDR3 sequences listed, around 7.3% are singletons. This specimen was PBMCs, taken roughly seven weeks after the first yellow fever vaccination. The origin of the receptors is a young man who received the YFV17D yellow fever vaccine. Each CDR3 is given with its conserved first and last residue. Fields, in order: clone size, V gene, J gene, D gene, CDR3 DNA, CDR3 protein. The D gene is left open where the match is weak. Clone size is shown for a subset of rows, as once, few, many or a class of expanded clone.

>.|TRBV29-1|TRBJ2-5|TRBD2
TGCAGCGTACAGCGGGGGGCGGAGGAGACCCAGTACTTC
CSVQRGAEETQYF
>few|TRBV4-1|TRBJ2-1|TRBD1
TGCGCCAGCAGCCAGGTGACCGCTATCCGGGACAGGGGATACAATGAGCAGTTCTTC
CASSQVTAIRDRGYNEQFF
>few|TRBV11-2|TRBJ2-1|TRBD1
TGTGCCAGCAGCCTCCAACAGGGGATTAAGCAGTTCTTC
CASSLQQGIKQFF
>.|TRBV7-2|TRBJ2-5|.
TGTGCCAGCAGCGTTTACAGGGTCCAAGAGACCCAGTACTTC
CASSVYRVQETQYF
>many|TRBV18|TRBJ2-3|TRBD2
TGTGCCAGCTCACCGGGACTAGCGGGGGGGCCTAGCACAGATACGCAGTATTTT
CASSPGLAGGPSTDTQYF
>.|TRBV7-2|TRBJ1-6|.
TGTGCCAGCAGTTTTCCCCGGGGACACGACAATTCACCCCTCCACTTT
CASSFPRGHDNSPLHF
>many|TRBV12-3/TRBV12-4|TRBJ2-1|TRBD2
TGTGCCAGCAGTTTATGGTACGGGGGGGTTCATGAGCAGTTCTTC
CASSLWYGGVHEQFF
>few|TRBV20-1|TRBJ2-5|TRBD2
TGCAGTGCTAACGACGGGATGCGGGGGGGGCAAGAGACCCAGTACTTC
CSANDGMRGGQETQYF
>few|TRBV28|TRBJ1-6|.
TGTGCCAGCAGTTTAACTCGCAGCTATAATTCACCCCTCCACTTT
CASSLTRSYNSPLHF
>few|TRBV19|TRBJ2-1|TRBD2
TGTGCCAGTAGTCATACCGGGGGGGTCTACAATGAGCAGTTCTTC
CASSHTGGVYNEQFF
>.|TRBV15|TRBJ2-6|.
TGTGCCACCAGCAGACCCCAAGGGCGCTCTGGGGCCAACGTCCTGACTTTC
CATSRPQGRSGANVLTF
>.|TRBV18|TRBJ1-1|.
TGTGCCAGCTCCCAACAGGGCCTGAACACTGAAGCTTTCTTT
CASSQQGLNTEAFF
>many|TRBV29-1|TRBJ2-3|.
TGCGGGGGGGCAACAGATACGCAGTATTTT
CGGATDTQYF
>.|TRBV2|TRBJ2-1|.
TGTGCCAGCAGGCCCCAGGGGCTCGCCTACAATGAGCAGTTCTTC
CASRPQGLAYNEQFF
>.|TRBV5-4|TRBJ2-3|.
TGTGCCAGCAGCTTGGGGGGGGCTGCAGATACGCTGTATTTT
CASSLGGAADTLYF
>.|TRBV5-4|TRBJ2-7|.
TGTGCCAGCAGCTTGCGGCAGTCTTTAACCTACGAGCAGTACTTC
CASSLRQSLTYEQYF
>few|TRBV20-1|TRBJ2-3|TRBD1
TGCAGTGTTTCCGGGACAGGGATTAGCACAGATACGCAGTATTTT
CSVSGTGISTDTQYF
>few|TRBV29-1|TRBJ2-3|.
TGCAGCGTTGTTAATCCAGAGAGCACAGATACGCAGTATTTT
CSVVNPESTDTQYF
>few|TRBV6-2/TRBV6-3|TRBJ1-2|.
TGTGCCAGCAGGCCCAAACCGACAGAGAGCTATGGCTACACCTTC
CASRPKPTESYGYTF
>.|TRBV20-1|TRBJ2-3|.
TGCAGTGCTAGACACAGGGTTTATGGAACAGATACGCAGTATTTT
CSARHRVYGTDTQYF
>few|TRBV28|TRBJ1-6|.
TGTGCCAGCAGTGGGAATGCTTCACCCCTCCACTTT
CASSGNASPLHF
>many|TRBV19|TRBJ2-1|.
TGTGCCAGTAGCAAGACCGACAGTCTTCGCTTCTTC
CASSKTDSLRFF
>many|TRBV7-2|TRBJ1-6|.
TGTGCCAGCAGCCGCAGGGGCTTGGATTCACCCCTCCACTTT
CASSRRGLDSPLHF
>few|TRBV4-1|TRBJ1-4|TRBD1
TGCGCCAGCAGCCCAGGGACAGGGGACGAAAAACTGTTTTTT
CASSPGTGDEKLFF
>few|TRBV4-3|TRBJ2-7|TRBD1
TGCGCCAGCAGCCAAGGGGGACAGGGCCCCTACGAGCAGTACTTC
CASSQGGQGPYEQYF
>.|TRBV5-1|TRBJ2-3|TRBD2
TGCGCCAGCAGCCGACTAGCGGGGAACACAGATACGCAGTATTTT
CASSRLAGNTDTQYF
>few|TRBV5-1|TRBJ1-1|.
TGCGCCAGCAGCTTGGAGAGGGCCTCTGAAGCTTTCTTT
CASSLERASEAFF
>.|TRBV5-6|TRBJ1-1|TRBD1
TGTGCCAGCAGCTGGGACAGGGGGTCAGACACTGAAGCTTTCTTT
CASSWDRGSDTEAFF
>few|TRBV6-5|TRBJ2-1|.
TGTGCCAGCAGGGCGTACAATGAGCAGTTCTTC
CASRAYNEQFF
>.|TRBV5-1|TRBJ2-3|TRBD2
TGCGCCAGCAGCTCCTGGACTAGCGGGGGGGCGTCAGATACGCAGTATTTT
CASSSWTSGGASDTQYF
>few|TRBV5-1|TRBJ2-5|.
TGCGCCAGCAGCTTGGATCCGTTGGACCAAGAGACCCAGTACTTC
CASSLDPLDQETQYF
>.|TRBV5-1|TRBJ1-1|.
TGCGCCAGCAGCTTGTATACGGGTGAAGCTTTCTTT
CASSLYTGEAFF
>many|TRBV7-2|TRBJ2-1|TRBD1
TGTGCCAGCAGCCCCCGATGGGACAGCAATGAGCAGTTCTTC
CASSPRWDSNEQFF
>.|TRBV7-3|TRBJ2-2|.
TGTGCCAGCAGCTCACAGGGAAGGAGAGGCACCGGGGAGCTGTTTTTT
CASSSQGRRGTGELFF
>.|TRBV7-9|TRBJ1-1|.
TGTGCCAGCAGCCGACGGGAGATGGCTAGGAACCCTGAAGCTTTCTTT
CASSRREMARNPEAFF
>.|TRBV19|TRBJ1-1|.
TGTGCCACAACACAGGGTAGGGGGAACACTGAAGCTTTCTTT
CATTQGRGNTEAFF
>.|TRBV6-1|TRBJ1-1|TRBD1
TGTGCCAGCAAGAAAGGGGGCCGAACTGAAGCTTTCTTT
CASKKGGRTEAFF
>many|TRBV7-9|TRBJ2-7|TRBD1
TGTGCCAGCAGCCGCCCCCCAACAGGGGCCTACGAGCAGTACTTC
CASSRPPTGAYEQYF
>few|TRBV7-3|TRBJ2-5|TRBD2
TGTGCCAGCAGCTTAATGGCGGGGGGGAAGGTGACCCAGTACTTC
CASSLMAGGKVTQYF
>few|TRBV30|TRBJ2-1|TRBD2
TGTGCCTGGGGACTAGCGGGGGGCAATGAGCAGTTCTTC
CAWGLAGGNEQFF
>few|TRBV12-3/TRBV12-4|TRBJ2-1|.
TGTGCCAGCAGTCTCGGGACCGTTTACAATGAGCAGTTCTTC
CASSLGTVYNEQFF
>many|TRBV5-1|TRBJ2-3|TRBD1
TGCGCCAGCAGCCGAACGACAGGGGTTGTGACAGATACGCAGTATTTT
CASSRTTGVVTDTQYF
>few|TRBV5-1|TRBJ2-4|.
TGCGCCAGCAGCTTGTACGGACGGGCCAAAAACATTCAGTACTTC
CASSLYGRAKNIQYF
>.|TRBV5-1|TRBJ2-5|.
TGCGCCAGCACCTGGGGGATGTCTACGTACCAAGAGACCCAGTACTTC
CASTWGMSTYQETQYF
>.|TRBV10-1|TRBJ2-1|.
TGCGCCTTCCAGAGCTCCTACAATGAGCAGTTCTTC
CAFQSSYNEQFF
>many|TRBV7-9|TRBJ2-7|.
TGTGCCAGCAGCCCCACAACAGGGCCCTACGAGCAGTACTTC
CASSPTTGPYEQYF
>few|TRBV5-1|TRBJ2-7|TRBD2
TGCGCCAGCAGAGGGGGACTAGCGGGGGGCGTCGTCTACGAGCAGTACTTC
CASRGGLAGGVVYEQYF
>.|TRBV19|TRBJ2-1|TRBD2
TGTGCCAGTAGTATGGAACTCGGGGGGGATCACAATGAGCAGTTCTTC
CASSMELGGDHNEQFF
>few|TRBV4-1|TRBJ1-2|.
TGCGCCAGCAGCCCGACATCTAACTATGGCTACACCTTC
CASSPTSNYGYTF
>many|TRBV5-1|TRBJ2-7|.
TGCGCCAGCAGCTTGGTTACATGGCAGGTTAACGAGCAGTACTTC
CASSLVTWQVNEQYF
>.|TRBV20-1|TRBJ1-2|.
TGCAGTGCTCTCCGACGGCAGTTCTATGGCTACACCTTC
CSALRRQFYGYTF
>.|TRBV24-1|TRBJ2-1|TRBD2
TGTGCCACCAGTGACCCGAGCGGGGGGAACTACTATGAGCAGTTCTTC
CATSDPSGGNYYEQFF
>few|TRBV7-3|TRBJ2-7|TRBD1
TGTGCCAGCAGCCCAGGACAGGGGAATGACGAGCAGTACTTC
CASSPGQGNDEQYF
>.|TRBV7-8|TRBJ2-2|TRBD2
TGTGCCAGCAGGACTAGCGGGGGGTTCACCGGGGAGCTGTTTTTT
CASRTSGGFTGELFF
>many|TRBV6-5|TRBJ1-5|.
TGTGCCAGCAGTTACAAGGGCGGCAATCAGCCCCAGCATTTT
CASSYKGGNQPQHF
>.|TRBV5-4|TRBJ2-1|.
TGTGCCAGCAGCTTGAGACAGTCAGATGAGCAGTTCTTC
CASSLRQSDEQFF
>.|TRBV7-2|TRBJ1-4|.
TGTGCCAGCAGCTTACTACATGCAACTAATGAAAAACTGTTTTTT
CASSLLHATNEKLFF
>many|TRBV4-1|TRBJ2-1|.
TGCGCCAGCAGCCCAATTCAGGCGGCAGTACTTGAGGGGGAGCAGTTCTTC
CASSPIQAAVLEGEQFF
>.|TRBV13|TRBJ2-1|.
TGTGCCAGCAGCCCGGGCCCCCTCAGCTCCTACAATGAGCAGTTCTTC
CASSPGPLSSYNEQFF
>.|TRBV6-5|TRBJ2-7|.
TGTGCCAGCAGATCAGGGGCCTACGAGCAGTACTTC
CASRSGAYEQYF